The text below deals with one TCR beta chain. Its antigen remains unidentified. A single heparinised blood sample, averaging approximately 0.12 L, was obtained per donor. The data were obtained in a study of beta chain features in type 1 diabetes. Study in general: All samples combined gave around 100,000,000 sorted cells for examination.

Study-wide points: In all four CD4+ subsets, TCRB CDR3 length was significantly, moderately reduced in type 1 diabetes.

The V gene end was trimmed by 3 bases and the J gene end by 11 bases; junction bases not matched to a gene: 6. The CDR3 consists of 13 residues. The germline V gene encodes CDR1 SGDLS and CDR2 YYNGEE. Of the isolated RNA, all was reverse transcribed, and so the sequenced material was expressed TCRB transcripts. Assay: immunoSEQ multiplex PCR; the TCRdb copy retains only in-frame clones and omits some. The sample holds about 650,000 clones, around 12% seen once. The material sequenced was naive CD4+ T cells from blood. The J gene is TRBJ2-1, the V gene TRBV9; 9 bases line up with TRBD2. The receptor's source is a man aged 25-45 years with type 1 diabetes. The CDR3 DNA is TGTGCCAGCAGCGCAGCGGGGGGTACTAAGCAGTTCTTC. It encodes CASSAAGGTKQFF.